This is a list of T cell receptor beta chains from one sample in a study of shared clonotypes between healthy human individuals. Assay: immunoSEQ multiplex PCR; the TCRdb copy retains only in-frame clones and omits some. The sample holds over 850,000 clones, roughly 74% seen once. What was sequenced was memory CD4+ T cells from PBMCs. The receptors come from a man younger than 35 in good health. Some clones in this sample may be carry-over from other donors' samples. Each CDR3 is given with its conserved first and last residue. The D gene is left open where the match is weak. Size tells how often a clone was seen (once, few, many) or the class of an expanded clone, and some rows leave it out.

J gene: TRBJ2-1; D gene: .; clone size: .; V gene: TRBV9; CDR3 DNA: TGTGCCAGCAGCCCTCAGATGACAGGCCCCCTGTTCTTC; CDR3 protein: CASSPQMTGPLFF
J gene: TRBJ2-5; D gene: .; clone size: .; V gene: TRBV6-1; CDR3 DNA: TGTGCCAGGGGGTCGCGCGGTAGGTACCAAGAGACCCAGTACTTC; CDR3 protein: CARGSRGRYQETQYF
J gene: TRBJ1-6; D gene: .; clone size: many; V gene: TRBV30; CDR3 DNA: TGTGCCTGGAGTTGGGCAGGGTATTCACCCCTCCACTTT; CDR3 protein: CAWSWAGYSPLHF
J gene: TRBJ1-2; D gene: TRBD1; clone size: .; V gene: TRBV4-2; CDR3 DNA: TGTGCCAGCAGCCAGGGACAGGGGAATGGCTACACCTTC; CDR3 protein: CASSQGQGNGYTF
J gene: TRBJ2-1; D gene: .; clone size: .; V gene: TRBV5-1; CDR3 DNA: TGCGCCAGCAGGTATAATTCAGCGAACAATGAGCAGTTCTTC; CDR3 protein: CASRYNSANNEQFF
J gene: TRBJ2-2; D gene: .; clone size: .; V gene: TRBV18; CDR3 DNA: TGTGCCAGCTCACCACAACTCCGGAGAAACACCGGGGAGCTGTTTTTT; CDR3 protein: CASSPQLRRNTGELFF
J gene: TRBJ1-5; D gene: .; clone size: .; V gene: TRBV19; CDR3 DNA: TGTGCCAGTAGTCTTGGGAGGTGGGCCATCCAGAATAGCAATCAGCCCCAGCATTTT; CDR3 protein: CASSLGRWAIQNSNQPQHF
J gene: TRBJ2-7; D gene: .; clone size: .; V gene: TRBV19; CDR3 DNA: TGTGCCAGTAGCACAGGCTACGAGCAGTACTTC; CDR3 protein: CASSTGYEQYF
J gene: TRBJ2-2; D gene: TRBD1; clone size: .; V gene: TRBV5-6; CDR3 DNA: TGTGCCAGCAGCGCGGGACAGGCGAACACCGGGGAGCTGTTTTTT; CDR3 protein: CASSAGQANTGELFF
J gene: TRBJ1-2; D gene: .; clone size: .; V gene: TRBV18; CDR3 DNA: TGTGCCAGCTCACCCAACCCGGAGGGAAGCTACACCTTC; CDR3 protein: CASSPNPEGSYTF
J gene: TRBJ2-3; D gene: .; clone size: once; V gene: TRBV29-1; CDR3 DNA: TGCAGCGTGAGACAGCTGCTCACAGATACGCAGTATTTT; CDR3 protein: CSVRQLLTDTQYF
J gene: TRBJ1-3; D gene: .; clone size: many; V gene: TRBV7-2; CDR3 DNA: TGTGCCAGCAGCTTAGCTTCGTCTACCACCATATATTTT; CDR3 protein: CASSLASSTTIYF
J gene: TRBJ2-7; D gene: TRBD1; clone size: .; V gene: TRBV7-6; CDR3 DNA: TGTGCCAGCAGCCCATACAGGGGCAGCTACGAGCAGTACTTC; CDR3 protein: CASSPYRGSYEQYF
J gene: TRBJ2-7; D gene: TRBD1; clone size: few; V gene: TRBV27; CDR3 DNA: TGTGCCAGCAGTCCCCGGACAGGATCCTCCTACGAGCAGTACTTC; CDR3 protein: CASSPRTGSSYEQYF
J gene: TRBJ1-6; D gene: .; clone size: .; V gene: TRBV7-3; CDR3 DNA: TGTGCCAGCAGCTTAGGCTCCTATAATTCACCCCTCCACTTT; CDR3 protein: CASSLGSYNSPLHF
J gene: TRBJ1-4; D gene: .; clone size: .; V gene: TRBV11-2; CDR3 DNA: TGTGCCAGCAGCTCGGACGGCATCCCTAATGAAAAACTGTTTTTT; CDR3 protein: CASSSDGIPNEKLFF
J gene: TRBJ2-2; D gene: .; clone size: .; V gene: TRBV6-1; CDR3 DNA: TGTGCCAGCAGTGAAGGAAGAACGGGAGCCGGGGAGCTGTTTTTT; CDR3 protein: CASSEGRTGAGELFF
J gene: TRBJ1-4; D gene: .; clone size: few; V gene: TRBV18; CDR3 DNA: TGTGCCAGCTCACCGACAGCTGGTGAAAAACTGTTTTTT; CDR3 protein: CASSPTAGEKLFF